What follows describes a single T cell receptor (beta chain). This clonotype was seen more than once but under ten times. Its target antigen remains unknown. The sample holds no much larger clone one base away, and base qualities are not on file. Deletion took 2 bases off V and 2 bases off J, with a span of 6 bases between the germline ends. In the germline V gene, CDR1 corresponds to SGHTA and CDR2 to FQGNSA. The CDR3 covers 14 residues, taking in both the cysteine and the phenylalanine. The DNA shown is the 42-base CDR3, in frame from base 1. These data originate in a study of response to subunit inactivated influenza vaccine (dated by TCRdb to 2017 to 2018). With regard to the full study: The study used deep quantitative T cell receptor repertoire profiling to track responses to a trivalent subunit inactivated influenza vaccine. Paper-wide results and their limitations: According to the authors, only a limited number of new T cells may be recruited by each seasonal influenza vaccination.

Library construction relied on RT-PCR. The reads were generated on an Illumina HiSeq 2500. TCRdb itself trimmed the public reads at Q25 with fastp, ran MiXCR and retained productive beta chains. Rows with a matching CDR3 protein are joined into one entry that keeps the most common DNA and genes. In this sample the table shows roughly 520,000 distinct CDR3 sequences, about 25% of which occur a single time. The leading ten clones occupy around 1.8% of the sample. This receptor chain uses TRBV7-2 and TRBJ1-4, with TRBD1 perhaps the D gene, on 5 matching bases. This specimen consisted of CD4+ T cells sorted from PBMCs, obtained approximately 5 days after vaccination. This sequence originates from a man aged 45-65 years who received an inactivated influenza vaccine. Donor details come from another sample of the same person, matched by shared clones. The DNA is as follows: TGTGCCAGCAGCTTAAGACAGACTAATGAAAAACTGTTTTTT. Its amino acids are CASSLRQTNEKLFF.